These 24 T cell receptor beta chains came from one sample sequenced in a study of cytomegalovirus exposure and HLA in healthy donors. The PCR used 60 Vbeta and 13 Jbeta primers. The table came from immunoSEQ multiplex PCR; TCRdb's copy has only in-frame clones and leaves some out. The sample lists approximately 140,000 clones; roughly three quarters were seen once. Sample: PBMCs. Source of these receptors: a woman between 45 and 65 years old in good health and CMV-seronegative.

The V call is TRBV5-4, the J call TRBJ2-5, with D possibly matching TRBD2 (6 bases). There are 14 residues in the CDR3. Per the germline V gene, CDR1 is SGHNT and CDR2 is YYREEE (reference sequence). The V end lost 4 bases, the J end lost 3 bases, and 13 bases lay between the germline ends. Here the CDR3 reads CASSPIEREETQYF. Written as DNA, the CDR3 is TGTGCCAGCAGCCCAATTGAGCGGGAAGAGACCCAGTACTTC.

CDR3 amino acids: CASSLSTAGDTQYF. The CDR3, as DNA: TGTGCCAGCAGCTTATCTACGGCGGGAGATACGCAGTATTTT. V gene TRBV7-2 combines with J gene TRBJ2-3; D is perhaps TRBD2 (5 bases). In germline, CDR1 is SGHTA, CDR2 FQGNSA. V was trimmed by 2 bases and J by 5 bases, leaving 11 bases between them. The CDR3 extends over 14 amino acids. Together with reference TRBV7-2 and TRBJ2-3, the CDR3 gives the full variable domain: GAGVSQSPSNKVTEKGKDVELRCDPISGHTALYWYRQSLGQGLEFLIYFQGNSAPDKSGLPSDRFSAERTGGSVSTLTIQRTQQEDSAVYLCASSLSTAGDTQYFGPGTRLTVL.

This sequence joins TRBV4-2 and TRBJ1-4; perhaps TRBD1 as D (6 bases). Trimming removed 1 base from V and 8 bases from J, with 14 bases in between. The germline CDR1 and CDR2 sequences are LGHNA and YNFKEQ. CDR3 length: 15 residues. The CDR3: CASSQGNREREKLFF. CDR3 in DNA: TGTGCCAGCAGCCAAGGTAACAGGGAGAGGGAAAAACTGTTTTTT.

The chain combines TRBV19 with TRBJ1-1; 10 bases line up with TRBD1. V was pared by 3 bases and J by 4 bases, with 5 bases of the junction left unmatched. CDR1 is LNHDA, CDR2 SQIVND, per germline (reference sequence). This CDR3 comprises 15 residues. CDR3 in amino acids: CASSISWTGGTEAFF. CDR3 coding DNA: TGTGCCAGTAGTATTTCATGGACAGGGGGCACTGAAGCTTTCTTT.

Only one count was recorded for this clone. This chain joins TRBV7-6 and TRBJ2-3; maybe TRBD2 (7 bases). The germline V gene has CDR1 SGHVS and CDR2 FNYEAQ. Trimming stripped 4 bases from V and 2 bases from J, with 16 bases between. The CDR3 is 16 amino acids. CDR3 protein: CASSWGGWGLTDTQYF. The CDR3 DNA reads as TGTGCCAGCAGCTGGGGAGGGTGGGGGCTCACAGATACGCAGTATTTT.

This clone was observed once. The V gene is TRBV5-5, the J gene TRBJ2-7, with D perhaps TRBD1 (5 bases). The germline V gene encodes CDR1 SGHKS and CDR2 YYEKEE (reference sequence). Trimming took off 2 bases at V and 3 bases at J, with 9 bases between the two ends. The CDR3 covers 13 residues. Written as DNA, the CDR3 is TGTGCCAGCAGCTTCCGCAGGGACTACGAGCAGTACTTC. Amino acid sequence: CASSFRRDYEQYF.

This clone was observed a single time. The V gene is TRBV30, the J gene TRBJ2-2; D gene ambiguous. This CDR3 region has 15 residues. Germline V gene data show CDR1 as GTSNPN and CDR2 as SVGIG (reference sequence). Trimming shortened V by 3 bases and J by 4 bases, and 15 bases separated the two germline ends. The CDR3 sequence: CAWSLTTSSTGELFF. CDR3 DNA: TGTGCCTGGAGCCTGACGACTTCTTCCACCGGGGAGCTGTTTTTT.

This clone came up a few times. V is TRBV10-3 and J is TRBJ1-2, with D possibly being TRBD1 (6 bases). Trimming took off 10 bases at V and 3 bases at J, with 21 bases between the two ends. This CDR3 spans 15 amino acids. Per the germline V gene, CDR1 is ENHRY and CDR2 is SYGVKD. CDR3 sequence (DNA): TGTGCCAGTAGGACAATGGGTCAGGGGCACTATGGCTACACCTTC. This codes for CASRTMGQGHYGYTF.

Of note for this clone: Other DNA sequences in this sample translate to the same CDR3. The chain links TRBV7-8 to TRBJ1-2; perhaps TRBD1 as D (6 bases). The germline CDR1 and CDR2 sequences are SGHVS and FQNEAQ. V lost 1 base and J lost 2, with 8 bases in between. The CDR3 runs to 14 residues. CDR3 nucleotides: TGTGCCAGCAGCTTAGGTGGACAGAACTATGGCTACACCTTC. Translated, it gives CASSLGGQNYGYTF.

The V call is TRBV5-5, the J call TRBJ2-2, with 9 bases identical to TRBD1. In germline, CDR1 is SGHKS, CDR2 YYEKEE (reference sequence). V lost 2 bases to trimming and J lost 7 bases; unmatched junction nucleotides: 9. The CDR3 totals 16 residues. CDR3 amino acids: CASSLGTGSWRGELFF. CDR3 sequence (DNA): TGTGCCAGCAGCTTAGGGACAGGGTCGTGGCGCGGGGAGCTGTTTTTT.

The chain recombines TRBV28 with TRBJ2-7; D is undetermined. The CDR3 consists of 19 residues. V dropped 5 bases and J dropped 0 bases, with 26 bases sitting between them. Germline values: CDR1 MDHEN, CDR2 SYDVKM. This CDR3 is CASSNSTPPWQVGSYEQYF. The CDR3 region has the DNA TGTGCCAGCAGTAACTCTACCCCCCCCTGGCAGGTTGGCTCCTACGAGCAGTACTTC.

The V gene is TRBV5-6, the J gene TRBJ2-5; TRBD1 aligns across 7 bases. Trimming at V came to 4 bases and at J to 4 bases, leaving 4 bases not matched to a gene. This CDR3 contains 13 residues. Germline V gives CDR1 SGHDT, CDR2 YYEEEE. The CDR3 loop is CASSATGVETQYF. The DNA of the CDR3 is TGTGCCAGCAGCGCTACAGGGGTAGAGACCCAGTACTTC.

The J gene is TRBJ1-2, the V gene TRBV10-3; 9 bases map to TRBD1. The germline V gene encodes CDR1 ENHRY and CDR2 SYGVKD. The V and J ends lost 8 bases and 5 bases, in that order; junction bases with no gene match: 0. The CDR3 totals 11 residues. The CDR3 coding sequence is TGTGCCATCGGACAGGGGTATGGCTACACCTTC. Its translation: CAIGQGYGYTF.

V is TRBV19 and J is TRBJ2-7; 8 bases agree with TRBD1. V lost 5 bases, J lost 3 bases, and 6 bases stayed unmatched. The germline gives CDR1 LNHDA, CDR2 SQIVND (reference sequence). This CDR3 has 14 residues. In DNA form, the CDR3 reads TGTGCCAGTAGTTCCAGGGGGCGAGTCTACGAGCAGTACTTC. As protein: CASSSRGRVYEQYF.

This clone was picked up a small number of times. V gene TRBV5-1 combines with J gene TRBJ1-2, with 7 bases lining up with TRBD1. The CDR3 contains 15 residues. J lost 2 bases, V lost 4 bases, and 8 bases had no gene match. From germline, CDR1 is SGHRS and CDR2 YFSETQ. The CDR3 sequence is CASSEDGTANYGYTF. In DNA form, the CDR3 reads TGCGCCAGCAGCGAGGATGGGACAGCCAACTATGGCTACACCTTC.

The chain links TRBV5-6 to TRBJ1-2, with D possibly TRBD1 on 5 matching bases. Trimming pared 0 bases from V and 4 bases from J, leaving 7 bases between. Per germline, CDR1 SGHDT and CDR2 YYEEEE. The CDR3 has 13 amino acids. For the CDR3, the DNA is TGTGCCAGCAGCTTGGGCGGGGGCTATGGCTACACCTTC. The encoded protein is CASSLGGGYGYTF.

The V gene is TRBV7-9, the J gene TRBJ1-4, with 7 bases identical to TRBD1. The CDR3 runs 15 residues. The ends lost 5 bases at V and 3 bases at J; junction bases unmatched: 6. Germline CDR1 is SEHNR and CDR2 is FQNEAQ (reference sequence). CDR3 in amino acids: CASSPWQGANEKLFF. The CDR3 coding sequence is TGTGCCAGCAGCCCCTGGCAGGGGGCTAATGAAAAACTGTTTTTT. The full variable domain, completed using reference TRBV7-9 and TRBJ1-4, is DTGVSQNPRHKITKRGQNVTFRCDPISEHNRLYWYRQTLGQGPEFLTYFQNEAQLEKSRLLSDRFSAERPKGSFSTLEIQRTEQGDSAMYLCASSPWQGANEKLFFGSGTQLSVL.

This clone was detected only once. The rearrangement uses TRBV5-1 and TRBJ1-4; D is ambiguous. Deletions cut 0 bases from V and 0 bases from J, with 15 bases between. The CDR3 has 18 residues. Germline-derived CDR1 and CDR2 are SGHRS and YFSETQ. CDR3 bases: TGCGCCAGCAGCTTGGTTCCGCAGGAGGCTTCAACTAATGAAAAACTGTTTTTT. Its translation is CASSLVPQEASTNEKLFF.

The V gene is TRBV6-5, the J gene TRBJ2-3, with 10 positions matching TRBD2. V was pared by 4 bases and J by 4 bases, with 2 bases of the junction left unmatched. From germline, CDR1 is MNHEY and CDR2 SVGAGI. This CDR3 region has 14 residues. CDR3 amino acids: CASSSGLASDTQYF. The CDR3, as DNA: TGTGCCAGCAGTTCGGGACTAGCGTCAGATACGCAGTATTTT.

CDR3 nucleotide sequence: TGTGCCAGCAGCGACACCGGGACAGGGCTAGACGAGCAGTACTTC. Protein: CASSDTGTGLDEQYF. The chain carries TRBV28 and TRBJ2-7; 9 nucleotides match TRBD1. After removal of 6 bases from V and 5 bases from J, the junction contained 11 bases not matched to a gene. The germline V gene has CDR1 MDHEN and CDR2 SYDVKM. This CDR3 is built from 15 residues.

This clone has just one count. The rearrangement links TRBV10-3 to TRBJ2-7; 8 positions match TRBD1. CDR1 and CDR2 (germline): ENHRY, SYGVKD. CDR3 length equals 15 residues. V dropped 4 bases and J dropped 4; count of bases not matched to a gene: 9. The CDR3 nucleotides are TGTGCCATCAGTGCCGGGACAGGCGTCTGGTACGAGCAGTACTTC. This gives the protein CAISAGTGVWYEQYF.

The chain recombines TRBV4-1 with TRBJ2-1, with D possibly TRBD2 on 5 matching bases. The V and J ends lost 4 bases and 7 bases respectively, with 17 bases between them. Germline V gene lookup returns CDR1 MGHRA and CDR2 YSYEKL. This CDR3 spans 15 amino acids. In DNA form, the CDR3 reads TGCGCCAGCAGCCCAAAGGGAGTCACACGAAATGAGCAGTTCTTC. Amino acids: CASSPKGVTRNEQFF.

This sequence joins TRBV6-5 and TRBJ1-2, with no clear D. This CDR3 spans 11 amino acids. The germline V gene encodes CDR1 MNHEY and CDR2 SVGAGI. The ends were cut back, 4 bases at V and 4 bases at J, with 4 bases in the middle. Written as DNA, the CDR3 is TGTGCCAGCAGTTCTGTCTATGGCTACACCTTC. This sequence encodes CASSSVYGYTF.

The genes are TRBV21-1 and TRBJ2-5; the table names TRBD2, a call not compared with the DNA. TRBV21-1 is recorded as a pseudogene. This CDR3 spans 20 amino acids. CDR3 nucleotide sequence: TGTGCCAGCAGCGAAAAAAAACCAAACAGTGGGAGGGGACGTGGGGAGACCCAGTACTTC. It yields the protein CASSEKKPNSGRGRGETQYF.